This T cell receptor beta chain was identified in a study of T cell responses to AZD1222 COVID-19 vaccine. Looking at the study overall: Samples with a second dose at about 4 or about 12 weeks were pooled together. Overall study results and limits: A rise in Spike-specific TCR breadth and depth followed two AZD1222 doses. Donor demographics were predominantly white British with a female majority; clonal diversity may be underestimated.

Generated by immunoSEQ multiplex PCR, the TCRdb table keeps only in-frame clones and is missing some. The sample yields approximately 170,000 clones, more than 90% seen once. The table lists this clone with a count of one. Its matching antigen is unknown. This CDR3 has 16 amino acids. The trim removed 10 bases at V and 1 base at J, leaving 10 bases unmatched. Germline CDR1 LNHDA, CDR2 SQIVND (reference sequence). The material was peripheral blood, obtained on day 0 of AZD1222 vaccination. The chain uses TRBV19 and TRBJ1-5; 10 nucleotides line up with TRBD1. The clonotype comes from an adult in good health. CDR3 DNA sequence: TGTGCCACTCACCCCGACAGGGGGCTCAGCAATCAGCCCCAGCATTTT. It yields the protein CATHPDRGLSNQPQHF.